What follows are 15 T cell receptor beta chains derived from one specimen sequenced in a study of blood T cell repertoires in COVID-19. Only in-frame clones appear in the TCRdb table, and some are missing; sequencing was by immunoSEQ multiplex PCR. The sample lists about 370,000 clones, around 87% occurring once. Sequencing was performed on peripheral blood. The receptors come from a woman aged 25-40 years with COVID-19, enrolled during active disease.

The chain employs TRBV27 and TRBJ1-1; TRBD1 matches 8 bases. This CDR3 is 14 amino acids long. J gave up 6 bases and V 5 bases, and 8 bases lay outside the gene matches. The germline V gene encodes CDR1 MNHEY and CDR2 SMNVEV (reference sequence). The DNA of the CDR3 is TGTGCCAGCAGTGCCTACAGGGGGTCCCCTGAAGCTTTCTTT. Translation: CASSAYRGSPEAFF.

The chain has TRBV6-1 and TRBJ1-5; D gene uncertain. The germline gives CDR1 MNHNS, CDR2 SASEGT. The V end lost 3 bases, the J end lost 1 base, and 16 bases lay between the germline ends. The CDR3 totals 17 residues. As DNA, the CDR3 is TGTGCCAGCAGTGATCCTGGATTGCGCGGGAGCAATCAGCCCCAGCATTTT. This translates into CASSDPGLRGSNQPQHF.

The chain uses TRBV5-1 and TRBJ2-4; 13 bases agree with TRBD2. Losses at the gene ends were 5 bases for V and 8 bases for J; bases not matched to a gene: 7. Germline CDR1 is SGHRS and CDR2 is YFSETQ. The CDR3 has 15 amino acids. The CDR3 region has the DNA TGCGCCAGCAGTTCCTGGGGGACTAGCGGGGACATTCAGTACTTC. Translation gives CASSSWGTSGDIQYF.

This clone was detected ten times or more. The chain employs TRBV6-5 and TRBJ1-5; D may be TRBD1 (6 bases). Trimming removed 6 bases from V and 9 bases from J, with 18 bases in between. The CDR3 is 14 amino acids. Germline V CDR1 and CDR2: MNHEY, SVGAGI. This CDR3 is CASRPTTGIRPQHF. The DNA of the CDR3 is TGTGCCAGCAGGCCGACTACAGGGATACGGCCCCAGCATTTT.

This clone was counted once. J is TRBJ1-1 and V is TRBV30; D gene uncertain. Trimming stripped 3 bases from V and 2 bases from J, with 10 bases between. The CDR3 contains 13 residues. CDR1 and CDR2 (germline): GTSNPN, SVGIG (reference sequence). For the CDR3, the DNA is TGTGCCTGGAGCGCCCAGGCCAACACTGAAGCTTTCTTT. It codes for CAWSAQANTEAFF.

This chain joins TRBV30 and TRBJ2-2; a possible D gene is TRBD2 (5 bases). This CDR3 comprises 12 residues. In germline, CDR1 is GTSNPN, CDR2 SVGIG (reference sequence). V was trimmed by 8 bases and J by 1 base, leaving 8 bases between them. The CDR3 spells CARGRNTGELFF. The CDR3 bases are TGTGCCCGAGGGCGGAACACCGGGGAGCTGTTTTTT.

This chain links TRBV29-1 with TRBJ1-1; 8 bases are a match to TRBD1. V shed 4 bases and J 5 bases; nucleotides not matched to a gene: 9. This CDR3 region has 14 residues. Germline V lookup: CDR1 SQVTM, CDR2 ANQGSEA. The CDR3 here is CSVALGQGRTEAFF. CDR3 coding DNA: TGCAGCGTTGCCCTAGGACAGGGACGGACTGAAGCTTTCTTT.

A few counts support this clone. Other DNA sequences in this specimen translate into the identical CDR3. V is TRBV6-4 and J is TRBJ2-2, with a possible D match to TRBD2 (5 bases). The CDR3 has 14 residues. Germline values: CDR1 MRHNA, CDR2 SNTAGT. V gave up 0 bases and J gave up 3 bases, with 5 bases separating them. Written as DNA, the CDR3 is TGTGCCAGCAGTGACTCGAGGGACACCGGGGAGCTGTTTTTT. This sequence encodes CASSDSRDTGELFF.

The chain uses TRBV4-1 and TRBJ2-1, with 8 bases matching TRBD2. V lost 0 bases, J lost 10 bases, and 14 bases stayed unmatched. Germline CDR1 MGHRA, CDR2 YSYEKL. CDR3 length: 17 residues. CDR3 protein: CASSQDRTAGVTLEQFF. In DNA, the CDR3 is TGCGCCAGCAGCCAAGATCGTACAGCGGGAGTGACCCTCGAGCAGTTCTTC.

This clone was recorded once. This chain links TRBV5-1 with TRBJ2-2; TRBD2 matches at 8 bases. The length of the CDR3 is 13 residues. Germline-derived CDR1 and CDR2 are SGHRS and YFSETQ. The trim removed 5 bases at V and 4 bases at J, leaving 1 base unmatched. The CDR3 here is CASRAGGTGELFF. The CDR3 nucleotides read TGCGCCAGCAGGGCGGGGGGCACCGGGGAGCTGTTTTTT.

Concerning this clone: The junction departs from the called germline gene at one end, perhaps through a read error. This chain connects TRBV20-1 to TRBJ2-7, with a weak D call TRBD1 (6 bases). The CDR3 is made up of 11 amino acids. In germline, CDR1 is DFQATT, CDR2 SNEGSKA (reference sequence). Here the CDR3 reads CSARAPGHSSF. The CDR3 DNA reads as TGCAGTGCTAGAGCACCGGGACATTCCTCCTTC.

The V call is TRBV15, the J call TRBJ2-1, with TRBD2 as a possible D gene (5 bases). V dropped 0 bases and J dropped 9 bases, with 12 bases sitting between them. Germline assignment: CDR1 LNHNV and CDR2 YYDKDF (reference sequence). The CDR3 sequence is 14 residues long. The CDR3 bases are TGTGCCACCAGCAGAGATCAGCGAGGGCTTGAGCAGTTCTTC. Residues: CATSRDQRGLEQFF.

The chain links TRBV28 to TRBJ2-7; TRBD2 matches 11 bases. Per the germline V gene, CDR1 is MDHEN and CDR2 is SYDVKM. The V and J ends lost 5 bases and 4 bases, in that order; junction bases with no gene match: 7. This CDR3 region has 15 residues. CDR3 sequence reads: CASSTLAGGGYEQYF. The CDR3 DNA reads TGTGCCAGCAGTACATTAGCGGGAGGGGGGTACGAGCAGTACTTC.

CDR3 DNA: TGTGCCAGCTCACCACCGCAGGGACAGGGGCATGAAAAACTGTTTTTT. Protein product: CASSPPQGQGHEKLFF. The chain links TRBV18 to TRBJ1-4, with 10 bases fitting TRBD1. Germline V lookup: CDR1 KGHSH, CDR2 LQKENI. Trimming took 0 bases from V and 6 from J; bases not matched to a gene: 4. This CDR3 contains 16 residues.

The rearrangement links TRBV5-4 to TRBJ2-7; D remains ambiguous. Germline V gene sequence: CDR1 SGHNT, CDR2 YYREEE (reference sequence). This CDR3 region has 13 residues. V was trimmed by 4 bases and J by 5 bases, leaving 13 bases between them. In DNA, the CDR3 is TGTGCCAGCAGCCACCCCTCTAGGAACGAGCAGTACTTC. Amino acid sequence: CASSHPSRNEQYF.